This T cell receptor beta chain originates from a study of CD4 T cells in relation to SARS-CoV-2 and coronaviruses. In regard to this clone: Its target is unknown.

CD4+ T cells from unexposed donors were obtained before the COVID-19 pandemic (2011-2018). CD4+ T cells were isolated from the cells after 10 days of culture. The CDR3 has 16 residues. Germline CDR1 is SGHTA and CDR2 is FQGNSA. Trimming took 0 bases from V and 4 from J, leaving 13 bases between them. The repertoire was sequenced with immunoSEQ multiplex PCR; TCRdb's copy has only in-frame clones and lacks some. The sample has 15,000 or so clones; 82% are singletons. Sequencing was performed on CD4+ T cells from PBMCs, cultured in vitro. This TCR came from a human donor in good health. V and J are TRBV7-2 and TRBJ2-1; the D gene could be TRBD1 or TRBD2 (5 bases each). DNA for the CDR3: TGTGCCAGCAGCTTAGCGCTTGGGACCGGATACAATGAGCAGTTCTTC. This encodes CASSLALGTGYNEQFF.